The 15 T cell receptor beta chains below come from one sample, sequenced in a study of T cells in Graves' hyperthyroidism and ophthalmopathy (dated by TCRdb to the late 2010s). The library was generated by multiplex PCR. Sequencing used an Illumina HiSeq 2000. The TCR beta CDR3 regions were amplified from RNA transcripts. The TCR CDR3 was subjected to a first round of RT-PCR using the HTBI primer set and the Qiagen OneStep RT-PCR kit. Starting from the raw public reads, TCRdb applied fastp trimming at Q25, assembled clones with MiXCR and retained in-frame beta chains. Rows with one shared CDR3 protein collapse into an entry with the most common genes and DNA. This sample comprises fewer than 700,000 distinct CDR3 sequences, about a sixth of them detected only once. Clones ranked in the top ten supply roughly a sixth of the sample. The sequencing input was blood. The origin of the receptors is a woman in her late teens or twenties with Graves' ophthalmopathy.

This clonotype was picked up a small number of times. The chain employs TRBV27 and TRBJ2-3, with 10 positions matching TRBD1. Germline CDR1 is MNHEY and CDR2 is SMNVEV (reference sequence). With 6 bases clipped from V and 4 bases from J, the junction kept 10 bases outside the gene matches. This CDR3 has 16 residues. CDR3 amino acids: CASRDRGRFSPDTQYF. The CDR3 region has the DNA TGTGCCAGCAGAGACAGGGGGCGGTTTAGCCCAGATACGCAGTATTTT.

This clonotype occurred many times. The V gene is TRBV18, the J gene TRBJ2-1, with D hard to call. Trimming took off 2 bases at V and 4 bases at J, with 12 bases between the two ends. The CDR3 is made up of 15 amino acids. CDR1 is KGHSH, CDR2 LQKENI, per germline. The CDR3 loop is CASSPSAPAYNEQFF. CDR3 DNA: TGTGCCAGCTCACCATCGGCGCCGGCGTACAATGAGCAGTTCTTC.

This clonotype occurred a few times. This rearrangement joins TRBV10-1 to TRBJ2-7, with TRBD1 identical over 7 bases. The CDR3 loop spans 12 amino acids. The germline CDR1 and CDR2 sequences are WNHNN and SYGVQD (reference sequence). V lost 2 bases, J lost 7 bases, and 2 bases stayed unmatched. CDR3 nucleotides: TGCGCCAGCAGTGAGCCGGGACAGGAGCAGTACTTC. Its protein product is CASSEPGQEQYF.

The rearrangement uses TRBV19 and TRBJ1-1, with no clear D. Between the trimmed V and J ends, which lost 5 bases and 2 bases, there was a span of 12 bases. This CDR3 spans 14 amino acids. Germline-derived CDR1 and CDR2 are LNHDA and SQIVND (reference sequence). CDR3 DNA sequence: TGTGCCAGTAGTTCGACGGACCTTAACACTGAAGCTTTCTTT. This codes for CASSSTDLNTEAFF.

At least ten counts were recorded for this clonotype. V gene TRBV20-1 combines with J gene TRBJ1-5, with D possibly being TRBD1 (5 bases). The CDR3 sequence is 16 residues long. CDR1 and CDR2 (germline): DFQATT, SNEGSKA (reference sequence). Trimming took off 1 base at V and 3 bases at J, with 16 bases between the two ends. CDR3 sequence: CSARAARGGDNQPQHF. Written as DNA, the CDR3 is TGCAGTGCTAGAGCGGCTAGGGGAGGAGACAATCAGCCCCAGCATTTT.

This clonotype was counted ten times or more. The gene calls are TRBV19 and TRBJ2-3; D is unresolved. CDR1 and CDR2 from the germline V gene are LNHDA and SQIVND (reference sequence). The CDR3 consists of 13 residues. The V gene lost 1 base and the J gene lost 2 bases, with 4 bases spanning the gap. Here the CDR3 reads CASSIAHTDTQYF. The DNA of the CDR3 is TGTGCCAGTAGTATAGCCCACACAGATACGCAGTATTTT.

Many counts were recorded for this clonotype. The CDR3 bases are TGTGCCAGCAGCGTAGTTTTCCCGCGGCCCGGGGAGCTGTTTTTT. Protein: CASSVVFPRPGELFF. This chain joins TRBV28 and TRBJ2-2; D gene ambiguous. V dropped 6 bases and J dropped 6 bases, with 17 bases sitting between them. The germline gives CDR1 MDHEN, CDR2 SYDVKM. CDR3 length equals 15 residues.

This chain links TRBV19 with TRBJ2-3, with 12 bases identical to TRBD2. The CDR3 runs to 16 residues. V was clipped by 4 bases and J by 4 bases; unmatched bases: 6. CDR1 is LNHDA, CDR2 SQIVND, per germline (reference sequence). This chain's CDR3 is CASSTTSGSTADTQYF. DNA for the CDR3: TGTGCCAGTAGTACGACTAGCGGGAGTACTGCAGATACGCAGTATTTT.

This clonotype was observed at least ten times. This chain connects TRBV30 to TRBJ1-2; D not resolved. Trimming shortened V by 4 bases and J by 6 bases, and 12 bases separated the two germline ends. Germline V CDR1 and CDR2: GTSNPN, SVGIG (reference sequence). This CDR3 is built from 12 residues. CDR3 protein: CAWTVGVHGYTF. The CDR3 DNA is TGTGCCTGGACGGTTGGGGTTCATGGCTACACCTTC.

This clonotype was counted at least ten times. V is TRBV7-3 and J is TRBJ2-5, with D possibly TRBD2 on 6 matching bases. In germline, CDR1 is SGHTA, CDR2 FQGTGA. CDR3 size: 15 residues. V was trimmed by 5 bases and J by 1 base, leaving 14 bases between them. The CDR3 sequence: CASSRTGSPQETQYF. DNA of the CDR3: TGTGCCAGCAGCCGAACCGGGAGTCCCCAAGAGACCCAGTACTTC.

The V and J genes are TRBV19 and TRBJ1-1, with TRBD1 as a possible D gene (5 bases). V gave up 5 bases and J gave up 0 bases, with 13 bases separating them. CDR1 LNHDA and CDR2 SQIVND come from the germline V gene (reference sequence). This CDR3 spans 15 amino acids. The CDR3 coding sequence is TGTGCCAGTAGTCCGGGGCCGATAATGAACACTGAAGCTTTCTTT. This sequence encodes CASSPGPIMNTEAFF. The full variable domain, rest sourced from reference TRBV19 and TRBJ1-1, is DGGITQSPKYLFRKEGQNVTLSCEQNLNHDAMYWYRQDPGQGLRLIYYSQIVNDFQKGDIAEGYSVSREKKESFPLTVTSAQKNPTAFYLCASSPGPIMNTEAFFGQGTRLTVV.

The chain couples TRBV4-1 to TRBJ1-2; D is perhaps TRBD1 (6 bases). The V end was cut by 1 base, the J end by 3 bases, with 18 bases between. Germline V gene lookup returns CDR1 MGHRA and CDR2 YSYEKL. The CDR3 is 17 amino acids. CDR3: CASSQGARQVEDYGYTF. The CDR3 DNA reads as TGCGCCAGCAGCCAAGGAGCCAGACAGGTGGAAGACTATGGCTACACCTTC.

V gene TRBV13 combines with J gene TRBJ1-1; possibly TRBD1 for D (5 bases). The CDR3 covers 16 residues. CDR1 and CDR2 (germline): PRHDT, FYEKMQ (reference sequence). Trimming removed 0 bases from V and 4 bases from J, with 15 bases in between. The CDR3 coding sequence is TGTGCCAGCAGCTTAGGGTGGGAGGGGAAGAGCACTGAAGCTTTCTTT. This encodes CASSLGWEGKSTEAFF.

This clonotype was recorded at least ten times. The rearrangement joins TRBV15 to TRBJ2-5; no reliable D call. CDR1 is LNHNV, CDR2 YYDKDF, per germline (reference sequence). Trimming left V 7 bases short and J 4 bases short, with 16 bases between. The CDR3 loop spans 14 amino acids. The CDR3 is CATNRARSGETQYF. The CDR3 bases are TGTGCCACCAACCGGGCTAGATCGGGAGAGACCCAGTACTTC.

This clonotype was detected only a few times. The rearrangement uses TRBV5-1 and TRBJ2-1, with D possibly matching TRBD1 (7 bases). The germline CDR1 and CDR2 sequences are SGHRS and YFSETQ. This CDR3 contains 16 residues. The germline V and J ends were trimmed by 4 bases and 3 bases, with 17 bases remaining between them. The CDR3 loop is CASSEGAGRLYNEQFF. CDR3 sequence (DNA): TGCGCCAGCAGCGAGGGGGCGGGACGGCTCTACAATGAGCAGTTCTTC.